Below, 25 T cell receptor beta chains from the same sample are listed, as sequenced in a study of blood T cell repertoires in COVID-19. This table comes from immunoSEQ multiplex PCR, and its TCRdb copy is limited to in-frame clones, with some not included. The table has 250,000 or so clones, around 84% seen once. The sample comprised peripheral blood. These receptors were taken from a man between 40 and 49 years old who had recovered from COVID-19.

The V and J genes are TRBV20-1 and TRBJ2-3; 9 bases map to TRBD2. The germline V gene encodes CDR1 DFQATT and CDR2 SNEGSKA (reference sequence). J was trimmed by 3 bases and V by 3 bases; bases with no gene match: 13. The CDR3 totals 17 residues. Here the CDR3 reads CSASSQAGGGGTDTQYF. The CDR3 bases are TGCAGTGCTAGTTCCCAAGCGGGAGGAGGAGGGACAGATACGCAGTATTTT.

The CDR3 spells CASSSGTGLGSPLHF. The CDR3, as DNA: TGTGCCAGCAGCTCCGGGACAGGGCTGGGATCACCCCTCCACTTT. V and J are TRBV13 and TRBJ1-6, with 9 positions matching TRBD1. With 4 bases clipped from V and 10 bases from J, the junction kept 8 bases outside the gene matches. There are 15 residues in the CDR3. In germline, CDR1 is PRHDT, CDR2 FYEKMQ (reference sequence). Based on the CDR3 plus reference TRBV13 and TRBJ1-6, the full variable domain is AAGVIQSPRHLIKEKRETATLKCYPIPRHDTVYWYQQGPGQDPQFLISFYEKMQSDKGSIPDRFSAQQFSDYHSELNMSSLELGDSALYFCASSSGTGLGSPLHFGNGTRLTVT.

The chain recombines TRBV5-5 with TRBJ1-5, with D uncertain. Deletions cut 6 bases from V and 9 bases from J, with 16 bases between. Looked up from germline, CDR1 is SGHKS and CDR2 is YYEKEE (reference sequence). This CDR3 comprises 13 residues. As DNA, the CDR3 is TGTGCCAGCACCCCGGGTGTGGTAGGGCCCCAGCATTTT. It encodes CASTPGVVGPQHF.

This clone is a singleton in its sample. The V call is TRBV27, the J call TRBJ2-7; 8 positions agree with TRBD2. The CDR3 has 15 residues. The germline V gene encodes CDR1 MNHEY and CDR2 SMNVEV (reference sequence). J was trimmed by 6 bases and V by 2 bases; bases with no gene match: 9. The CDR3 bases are TGTGCCAGCAGTTTACGGAGGGCGGGAGGTGGCGAGCAGTACTTC. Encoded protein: CASSLRRAGGGEQYF.

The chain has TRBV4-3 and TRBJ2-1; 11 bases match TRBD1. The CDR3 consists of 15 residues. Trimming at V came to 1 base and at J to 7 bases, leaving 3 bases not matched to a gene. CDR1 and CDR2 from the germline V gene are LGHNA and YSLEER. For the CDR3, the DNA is TGCGCCAGCAGCCAAGGGGGGACAGGGGGAAATGAGCAGTTCTTC. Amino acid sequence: CASSQGGTGGNEQFF.

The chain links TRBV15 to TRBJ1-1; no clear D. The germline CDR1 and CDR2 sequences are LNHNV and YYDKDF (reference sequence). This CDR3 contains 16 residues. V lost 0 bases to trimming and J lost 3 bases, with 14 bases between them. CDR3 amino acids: CATSRDYGKEDTEAFF. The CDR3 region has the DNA TGTGCCACCAGCAGAGATTACGGAAAGGAGGACACTGAAGCTTTCTTT.

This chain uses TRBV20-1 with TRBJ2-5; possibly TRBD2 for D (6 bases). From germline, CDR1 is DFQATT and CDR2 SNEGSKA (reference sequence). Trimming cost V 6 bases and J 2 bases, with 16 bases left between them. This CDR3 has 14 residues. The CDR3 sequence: CSASPGLVQETQYF. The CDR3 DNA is TGCAGTGCGAGTCCGGGACTGGTACAAGAGACCCAGTACTTC.

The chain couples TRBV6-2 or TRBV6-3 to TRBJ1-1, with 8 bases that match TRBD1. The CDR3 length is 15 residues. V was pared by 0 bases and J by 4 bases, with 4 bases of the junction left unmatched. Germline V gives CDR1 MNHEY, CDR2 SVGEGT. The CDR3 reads CASSYSSGTGTEAFF. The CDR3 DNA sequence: TGTGCCAGCAGTTACTCGTCCGGGACAGGCACTGAAGCTTTCTTT.

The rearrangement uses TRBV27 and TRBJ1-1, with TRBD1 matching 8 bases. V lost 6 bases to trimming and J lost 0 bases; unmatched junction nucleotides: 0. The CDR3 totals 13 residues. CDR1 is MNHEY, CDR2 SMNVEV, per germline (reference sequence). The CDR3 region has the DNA TGTGCCAGCAGGGACAGGGTGAACACTGAAGCTTTCTTT. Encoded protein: CASRDRVNTEAFF.

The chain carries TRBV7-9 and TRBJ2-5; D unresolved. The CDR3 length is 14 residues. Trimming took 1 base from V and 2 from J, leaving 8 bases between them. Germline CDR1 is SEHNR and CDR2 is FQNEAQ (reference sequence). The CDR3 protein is CASSLVQLQETQYF. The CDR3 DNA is TGTGCCAGCAGCTTAGTACAGTTACAAGAGACCCAGTACTTC.

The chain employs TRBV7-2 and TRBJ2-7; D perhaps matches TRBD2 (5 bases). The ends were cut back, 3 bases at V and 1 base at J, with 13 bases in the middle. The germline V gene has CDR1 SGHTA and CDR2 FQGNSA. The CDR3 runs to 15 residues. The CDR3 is CASSLGVGGSYEQYF. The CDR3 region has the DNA TGTGCCAGCAGCTTGGGAGTTGGCGGATCCTACGAGCAGTACTTC.

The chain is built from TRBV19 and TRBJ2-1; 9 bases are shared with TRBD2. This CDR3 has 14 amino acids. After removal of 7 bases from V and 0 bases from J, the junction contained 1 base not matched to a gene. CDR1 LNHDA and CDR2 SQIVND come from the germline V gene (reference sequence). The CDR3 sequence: CASKREVSYNEQFF. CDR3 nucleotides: TGTGCCAGTAAGCGGGAGGTCTCCTACAATGAGCAGTTCTTC.

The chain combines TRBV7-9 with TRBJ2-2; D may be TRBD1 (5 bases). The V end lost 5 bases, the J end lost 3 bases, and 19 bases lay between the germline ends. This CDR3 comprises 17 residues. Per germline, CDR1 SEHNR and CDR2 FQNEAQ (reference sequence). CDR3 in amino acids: CASSPTSLKGYTGELFF. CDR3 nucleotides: TGTGCCAGCAGCCCTACAAGCTTAAAGGGGTACACCGGGGAGCTGTTTTTT.

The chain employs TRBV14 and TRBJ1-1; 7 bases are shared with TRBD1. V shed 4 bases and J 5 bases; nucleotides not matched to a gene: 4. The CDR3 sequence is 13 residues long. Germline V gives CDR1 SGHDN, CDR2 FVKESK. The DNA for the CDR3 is TGTGCCAGCAGCCGAGACAGGGAAACTGAAGCTTTCTTT. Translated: CASSRDRETEAFF.

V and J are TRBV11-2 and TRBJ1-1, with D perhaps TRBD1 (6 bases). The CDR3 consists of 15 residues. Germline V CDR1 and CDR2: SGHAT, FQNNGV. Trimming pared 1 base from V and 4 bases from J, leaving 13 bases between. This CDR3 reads CASSLVGGASTEAFF. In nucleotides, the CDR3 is TGTGCCAGCAGCTTAGTCGGGGGGGCGAGCACTGAAGCTTTCTTT.

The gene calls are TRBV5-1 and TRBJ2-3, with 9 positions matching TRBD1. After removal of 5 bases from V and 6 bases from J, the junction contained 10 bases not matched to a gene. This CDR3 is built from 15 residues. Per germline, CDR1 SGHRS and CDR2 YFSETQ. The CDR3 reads CASSRDRAYMDTQYF. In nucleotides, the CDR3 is TGCGCCAGCAGTCGGGACAGGGCCTATATGGATACGCAGTATTTT.

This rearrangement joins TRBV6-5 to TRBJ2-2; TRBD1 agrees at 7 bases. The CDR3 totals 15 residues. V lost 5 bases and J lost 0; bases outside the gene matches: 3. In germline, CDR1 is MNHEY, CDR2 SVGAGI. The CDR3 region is CASSPGTANTGELFF. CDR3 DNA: TGTGCCAGCAGTCCTGGGACAGCGAACACCGGGGAGCTGTTTTTT.

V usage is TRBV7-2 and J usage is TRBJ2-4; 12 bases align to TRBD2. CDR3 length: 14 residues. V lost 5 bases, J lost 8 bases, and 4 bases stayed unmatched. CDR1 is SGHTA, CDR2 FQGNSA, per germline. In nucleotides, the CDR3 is TGTGCCAGCAGCCTGACTAGCGGGAGTGACATTCAGTACTTC. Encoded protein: CASSLTSGSDIQYF.

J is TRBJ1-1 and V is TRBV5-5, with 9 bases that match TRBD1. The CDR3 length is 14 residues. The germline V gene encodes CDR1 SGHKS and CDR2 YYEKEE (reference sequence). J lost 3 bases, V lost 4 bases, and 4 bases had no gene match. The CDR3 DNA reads TGTGCCAGCAGCGGGACAGGGAGGGACACTGAAGCTTTCTTT. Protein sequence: CASSGTGRDTEAFF. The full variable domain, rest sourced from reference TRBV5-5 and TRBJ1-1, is DAGVTQSPTHLIKTRGQQVTLRCSPISGHKSVSWYQQVLGQGPQFIFQYYEKEERGRGNFPDRFSARQFPNYSSELNVNALLLGDSALYLCASSGTGRDTEAFFGQGTRLTVV.

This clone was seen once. The DNA for the CDR3 is TGTGCCAGTAGTAGGGAGACAGGGGCGCTCGGGGCCAACGTCCTGACTTTC. Translated: CASSRETGALGANVLTF. The chain carries TRBV19 and TRBJ2-6; 8 bases agree with TRBD1. CDR1 LNHDA and CDR2 SQIVND come from the germline V gene (reference sequence). With V trimmed by 4 bases and J by 4 bases, 9 bases remained unmatched. The CDR3 has 17 residues.

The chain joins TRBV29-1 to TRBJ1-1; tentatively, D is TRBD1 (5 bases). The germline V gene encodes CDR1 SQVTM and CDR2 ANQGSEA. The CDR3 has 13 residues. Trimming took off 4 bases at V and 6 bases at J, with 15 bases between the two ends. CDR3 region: CSVVGIGGAEAFF. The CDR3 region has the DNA TGCAGCGTTGTGGGGATTGGAGGGGCTGAAGCTTTCTTT.

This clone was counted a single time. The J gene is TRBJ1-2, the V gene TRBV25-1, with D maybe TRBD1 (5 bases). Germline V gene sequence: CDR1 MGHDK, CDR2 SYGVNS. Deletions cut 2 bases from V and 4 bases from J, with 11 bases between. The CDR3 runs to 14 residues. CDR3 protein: CASSERWQGYGYTF. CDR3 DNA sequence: TGTGCCAGCAGTGAACGGTGGCAGGGCTATGGCTACACCTTC.

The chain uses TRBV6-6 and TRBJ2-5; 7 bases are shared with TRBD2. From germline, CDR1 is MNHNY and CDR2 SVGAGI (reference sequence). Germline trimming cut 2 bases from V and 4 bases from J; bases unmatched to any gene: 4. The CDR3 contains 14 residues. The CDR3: CASSYGGGVETQYF. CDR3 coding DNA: TGTGCCAGCAGTTACGGGGGGGGAGTAGAGACCCAGTACTTC.

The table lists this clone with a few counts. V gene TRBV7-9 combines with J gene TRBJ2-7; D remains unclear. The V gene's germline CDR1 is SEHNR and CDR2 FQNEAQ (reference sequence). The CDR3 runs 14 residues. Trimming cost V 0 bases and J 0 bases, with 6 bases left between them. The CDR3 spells CASSLAAVSYEQYF. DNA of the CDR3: TGTGCCAGCAGCTTAGCGGCGGTCTCCTACGAGCAGTACTTC. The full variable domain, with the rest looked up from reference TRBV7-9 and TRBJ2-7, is DTGVSQNPRHKITKRGQNVTFRCDPISEHNRLYWYRQTLGQGPEFLTYFQNEAQLEKSRLLSDRFSAERPKGSFSTLEIQRTEQGDSAMYLCASSLAAVSYEQYFGPGTRLTVT.

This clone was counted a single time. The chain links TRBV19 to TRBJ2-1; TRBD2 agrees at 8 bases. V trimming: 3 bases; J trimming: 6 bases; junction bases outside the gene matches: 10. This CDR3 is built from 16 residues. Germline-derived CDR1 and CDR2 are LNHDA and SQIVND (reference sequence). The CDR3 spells CASSIFREGFRNEQFF. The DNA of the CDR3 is TGTGCCAGTAGTATTTTCCGGGAGGGATTCCGCAATGAGCAGTTCTTC.